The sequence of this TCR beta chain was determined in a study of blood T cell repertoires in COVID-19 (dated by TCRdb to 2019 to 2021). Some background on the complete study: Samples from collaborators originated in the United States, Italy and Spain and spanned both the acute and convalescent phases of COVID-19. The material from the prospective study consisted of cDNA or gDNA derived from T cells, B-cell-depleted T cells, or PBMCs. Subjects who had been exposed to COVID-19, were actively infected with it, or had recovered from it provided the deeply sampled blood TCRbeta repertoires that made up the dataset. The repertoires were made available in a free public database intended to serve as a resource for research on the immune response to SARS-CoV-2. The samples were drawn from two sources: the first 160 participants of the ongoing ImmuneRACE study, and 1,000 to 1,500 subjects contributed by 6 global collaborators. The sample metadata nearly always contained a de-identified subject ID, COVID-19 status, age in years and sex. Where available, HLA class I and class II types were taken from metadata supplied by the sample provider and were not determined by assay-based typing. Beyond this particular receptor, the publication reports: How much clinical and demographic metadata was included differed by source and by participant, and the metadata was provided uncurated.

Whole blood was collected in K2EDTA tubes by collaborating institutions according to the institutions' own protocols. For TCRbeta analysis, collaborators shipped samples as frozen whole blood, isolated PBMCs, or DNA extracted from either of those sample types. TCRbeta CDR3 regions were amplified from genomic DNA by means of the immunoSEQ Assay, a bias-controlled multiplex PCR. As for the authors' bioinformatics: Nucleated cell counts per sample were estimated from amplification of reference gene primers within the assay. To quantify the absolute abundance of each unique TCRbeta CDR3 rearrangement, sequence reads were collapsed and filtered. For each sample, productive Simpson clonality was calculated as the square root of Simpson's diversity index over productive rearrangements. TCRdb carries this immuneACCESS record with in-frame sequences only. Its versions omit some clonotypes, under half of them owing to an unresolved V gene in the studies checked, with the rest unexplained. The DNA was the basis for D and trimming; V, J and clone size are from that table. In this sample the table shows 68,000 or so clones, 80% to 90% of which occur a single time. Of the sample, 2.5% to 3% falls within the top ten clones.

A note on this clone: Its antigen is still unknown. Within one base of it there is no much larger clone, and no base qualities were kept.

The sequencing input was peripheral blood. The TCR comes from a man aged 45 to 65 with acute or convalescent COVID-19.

The CDR3 amino acid sequence is: CASSLFGRGPGGYTF. The DNA is as follows: TGTGCCAGCAGTTTATTCGGGAGAGGCCCCGGTGGCTACACCTTC. The rearrangement joined TRBV27 to TRBJ1-2, with no D gene named confidently. From its cysteine to its phenylalanine, the CDR3 spans 15 amino acids. Only the CDR3 DNA is retained, 45 bases long and in frame from the first base. CDR1 and CDR2, per the germline V gene (reference sequence), are MNHEY and SMNVEV. V is shortened by 1 base, J by 7 bases, and the region joining them spans 16 bases.